Listed below are T cell receptor beta chains from one sample, sequenced in a study of shared clonotypes between healthy human individuals. TCRdb's table, derived via immunoSEQ multiplex PCR, lists solely in-frame clones and lacks some. Among roughly 530,000 clones listed, 90% to 96% were seen once. The source material was naive CD4+ T cells sorted from blood. The receptors originated from a woman younger than 45 in good health. Each CDR3 is given with its conserved first and last residue. The D gene is left open where the match is weak. For some rows the clone size is stated as once, few or many, or as a class when expanded; others skip it.

>-|TRBV5-4|-|TRBJ2-5|13
TGTGCCAGCAGCTCTGAAGCTTCGGAGACCCAGTACTTC
CASSSEASETQYF
>-|TRBV9|-|TRBJ1-1|13
TGTGCCAGCAGCGTAGGAGACGGTGCGAGAGCTTTCTTT
CASSVGDGARAFF
>-|TRBV28|-|TRBJ2-7|13
TGTGCCAGCAGTACCACATATCCCTACGAGCAGTACTTC
CASSTTYPYEQYF
>-|TRBV6-6|-|TRBJ2-2|15
TGTGCCAGCAGTACCAACGGACTACACACCGGGGAGCTGTTTTTT
CASSTNGLHTGELFF
>once|TRBV27|-|TRBJ1-2|14
TGTGCCAGCAGTTTACAACAGGGTGTGGGCGGCTACACCTTC
CASSLQQGVGGYTF
>-|TRBV5-4|TRBD2|TRBJ2-2|13
TGTGCCGGGGGACTAGCGAGGACCGGGGAGCTGTTTTTT
CAGGLARTGELFF
>-|TRBV7-9|-|TRBJ2-7|14
TGTGCCAGCAGCGCGTCGGGACAAATCTACGAGCAGTACTTC
CASSASGQIYEQYF
>-|TRBV28|TRBD1|TRBJ1-2|17
TGTGCCAGCAGTTTCATACTCAGGGGGCTAGCTAACTATGGCTACACCTTC
CASSFILRGLANYGYTF
>-|TRBV18|TRBD2|TRBJ2-1|15
TGTGCCAGCTCACCGGGACTAGCGGGGGGTGGTGAGCAGTTCTTC
CASSPGLAGGGEQFF
>-|TRBV6-5|-|TRBJ2-3|16
TGTGCCAGCAGTTACCAGCGGACACCCCTCACAGATACGCAGTATTTT
CASSYQRTPLTDTQYF
>-|TRBV7-6|TRBD2|TRBJ2-7|15
TGTGCCAGCAGCCCCCGGACTAGTGGCACCTACGAGCAGTACTTC
CASSPRTSGTYEQYF
>-|TRBV30|TRBD2|TRBJ2-1|14
TGTGCCCCACATTCGGGACTAGAAGACAATGAGCAGTTCTTC
CAPHSGLEDNEQFF
>-|TRBV11-1|-|TRBJ2-3|13
TGTGCCAGCAGCTTAGCGGGCACAGATACGCAGTATTTT
CASSLAGTDTQYF
>few|TRBV28|-|TRBJ1-2|12
TGTGCCAGCAGTTCAGACAGTTATGGCTACACCTTC
CASSSDSYGYTF
>-|TRBV11-1|-|TRBJ2-7|14
TGTGCCAGCAGCGAACAAGGGAGGACCTACGAGCAGTACTTC
CASSEQGRTYEQYF
>-|TRBV2|-|TRBJ1-2|13
TGTGCCAGCAGCGAACGGACCGGTTATGGCTACACCTTC
CASSERTGYGYTF
>-|TRBV29-1|-|TRBJ2-3|13
TGCAGCGTTGAAACAGGGTTGGGAGATACGCAGTATTTT
CSVETGLGDTQYF
>-|TRBV5-4|TRBD2|TRBJ2-3|17
TGTGCCAGCAGCTTTTCGGTTCGGGCGGGAGCCGCAGATACGCAGTATTTT
CASSFSVRAGAADTQYF
>once|TRBV5-6|-|TRBJ2-7|11
TGTGCCAGCAGCCTCCACTACGAGCAGTACTTC
CASSLHYEQYF
>-|TRBV27|-|TRBJ2-1|15
TGTGCCAGCAGTAGGGCCCTCGCGGATATAAATGAGCAGTTCTTC
CASSRALADINEQFF
>-|TRBV6-1|-|TRBJ2-7|13
TGTGCCAGCAGTGCCCAGGGGATCTACGAGCAGTACTTC
CASSAQGIYEQYF
>once|TRBV18|-|TRBJ1-2|17
TGTGCCAGCTCACCACCGAACCGGGGGAGTGTTTCGGATGGCTACACCTTC
CASSPPNRGSVSDGYTF
>-|TRBV5-1|-|TRBJ2-3|14
TGCGCCAGCAGCTACCCTCGAGGGGAGGCCACGCAGTATTTT
CASSYPRGEATQYF
>once|TRBV14|-|TRBJ2-2|11
TGTGCCAGCAGCCAATATGGGGAGCTGTTTTTT
CASSQYGELFF
>-|TRBV7-9|-|TRBJ2-7|16
TGTGCCAGCAGCTTTGGAGGGGCCTCCGAGTCCCCCGAGCAGTACTTC
CASSFGGASESPEQYF
>-|TRBV9|-|TRBJ1-2|13
TGTGCCAGCAGCGTAGACGACCCCCAAGGCTACACCTTC
CASSVDDPQGYTF
>-|TRBV7-6|TRBD2|TRBJ2-5|14
TGTGCCAGCAGCCGGACTAGCGTCCAAGAGACCCAGTACTTC
CASSRTSVQETQYF
>-|TRBV6-6|-|TRBJ1-1|15
TGTGCCAGCAGTTACTCGGACGTCCTGAACACTGAAGCTTTCTTT
CASSYSDVLNTEAFF
>-|TRBV10-3|TRBD2|TRBJ2-2|15
TGTGCCACCGCTGTAGCGGGTGACAACACCGGGGAGCTGTTTTTT
CATAVAGDNTGELFF
>-|TRBV5-1|-|TRBJ2-6|14
TGCGCCAGCAGCCGAAGAACTGGGGCCAACGTCCTGACTTTC
CASSRRTGANVLTF